This TCR beta chain was obtained from a study of shared clonotypes between healthy human individuals (dated by TCRdb to about 2020). For the wider study: The cohort comprised a couple of women and a few men aged 18 to 49 years. For each donor, CD4 naive and CD4 memory were each given three plates, CD8 naive was given two plates, and CD8 memory was given one plate. Per donor, leukapheresis produced somewhere between about 0.8 and 9.5 billion PBMCs. To estimate repertoire size and how much clonotype sharing occurs between individuals, the study deeply sequenced the blood TCR repertoires of a handful of healthy adults. Different laboratories and diverse techniques were used to prepare libraries and sequence TCR repertoires, to increase sequencing depth and limit assay-specific biases.

Inclusive of the bounding cysteine and phenylalanine, the CDR3 is 16 residues long. The retained sequence is limited to the CDR3, 48 bases, with the frame set at the first base. V loses 5 bases, J loses 0 bases, and the germline ends lie 16 bases apart. The germline V gene (reference sequence) specifies LNHDA as CDR1 and SQIVND as CDR2. CD8 naive samples were obtained by positive selection for CCR7 among CD45RO-negative cells, yielding a CD45RA+CCR7+ population from which TemRA cells were excluded. Healthy HIV-negative adults with no recently reported acute infections or vaccinations were included as donors. All donors were Caucasian adults living in Nashville, Tennessee, USA. After blood collection by leukapheresis, PBMCs were isolated using Ficoll-Histopaque density gradient centrifugation and then cryopreserved in the vapor phase of liquid nitrogen. Purity and quantity of every magnetically sorted T cell population were checked by analytical flow cytometry. From each sorted fraction, genomic DNA was isolated and quantified by UV absorbance on a Nanodrop 2000c.

Using the deep immunoSEQ assay, TCR CDR3 regions were amplified from genomic DNA by multiplex PCR. Extracted genomic DNA from each cell subset was spread evenly across all wells of several immunoSEQ 96-well plates, with each plate serving as a replicate. Each replicate PCR for sorted subsets received 200 ng genomic DNA, equal to tens of thousands of T cell genomes. The purified libraries were quantified using a Qubit 3.0 fluorometer, sized with a Bioanalyzer 2100, and then quantified again using the KAPA Library Quantification kit. Every immunoSEQ 96-well plate was sequenced on a dedicated single-read 150-cycle Illumina NextSeq 550 flow cell. Concerning the study's data processing: The immunoSEQ output contained only junctional sequences without quality scores, so filtering could not match that applied to full-length reads. To assign V/J genes and CDR3, sequences were annotated using PyIR, a Python wrapper for IgBLAST v1.9, with IMGT germline references. Reads with weak V/J assignments (E-value above 1e-6), missing CDR3, stop codons, out-of-frame junctions, or ambiguous translated residues were removed. V3J clonotypes were defined as sequences sharing an identical inferred V gene, J gene, and CDR3 amino acid sequence. To compute the percentage overlap between repertoires, the number of shared unique clonotypes was divided by the size of the smaller repertoire. Repertoire richness was assessed with RTK rarefaction, the Chao1 estimator, and Recon v2.1 estimates of unobserved clonotypes. For all TCRbeta clonotypes obtained by the gDNA method from four donors, generation probabilities were computed with OLGA. The clones in this table, taken by TCRdb from immuneACCESS, are in-frame only. Not every clone is retained; where verified, under half of the shortfall comes from an unresolved V gene, and the cause of the rest is unknown. The V and J calls and clone size are taken from that table; D and trimming were inferred from the DNA. This sample has about 2.2 million clones in its table, and roughly 95% of those were observed once. The ten biggest clones cover about 1.7% of the sample.

General study outcomes and caveats: Larger estimated clonotype richness was generally found for naive subsets than for memory subsets. When several donors were compared, the shared fraction of clonotypes was about 5% for naive CD4, less than 4% for naive CD8, roughly 2.5% for memory CD4, and roughly 0.43% for memory CD8. Rarefaction of sorted-subset datasets indicated incomplete sequencing despite the large sequencing depth. Higher generation probabilities were observed for clonotypes shared by all four sorted-subset donors than for non-shared clonotypes. Pairwise subsampling led to the expectation that sequencing depth would affect the degree of clonotype sharing among donors. Sampling was restricted to blood, and TCR repertoires in tissue are likely to differ from TCR repertoires in blood. The small number of donors limited the genetic and exposure-history diversity represented.

As for this clone: The antigen it binds to is not known. Base qualities are not provided; no much larger clone lies one nucleotide away.

This TCR was sampled from a young man in good health. Some clones in this sample may be carry-over from other donors' samples. Sequenced: naive CD8+ T cells from PBMCs. Read against the paper, the sample's cell subset or site label means: CD45RA+CCR7+. The chain is assembled from TRBV19 and TRBJ1-1; TRBD1 could be the D gene, as 5 bases match. The CDR3 loop reads CASSALFGHVNTEAFF. At the DNA level, the sequence is TGTGCCAGTAGTGCCCTCTTTGGACACGTGAACACTGAAGCTTTCTTT.